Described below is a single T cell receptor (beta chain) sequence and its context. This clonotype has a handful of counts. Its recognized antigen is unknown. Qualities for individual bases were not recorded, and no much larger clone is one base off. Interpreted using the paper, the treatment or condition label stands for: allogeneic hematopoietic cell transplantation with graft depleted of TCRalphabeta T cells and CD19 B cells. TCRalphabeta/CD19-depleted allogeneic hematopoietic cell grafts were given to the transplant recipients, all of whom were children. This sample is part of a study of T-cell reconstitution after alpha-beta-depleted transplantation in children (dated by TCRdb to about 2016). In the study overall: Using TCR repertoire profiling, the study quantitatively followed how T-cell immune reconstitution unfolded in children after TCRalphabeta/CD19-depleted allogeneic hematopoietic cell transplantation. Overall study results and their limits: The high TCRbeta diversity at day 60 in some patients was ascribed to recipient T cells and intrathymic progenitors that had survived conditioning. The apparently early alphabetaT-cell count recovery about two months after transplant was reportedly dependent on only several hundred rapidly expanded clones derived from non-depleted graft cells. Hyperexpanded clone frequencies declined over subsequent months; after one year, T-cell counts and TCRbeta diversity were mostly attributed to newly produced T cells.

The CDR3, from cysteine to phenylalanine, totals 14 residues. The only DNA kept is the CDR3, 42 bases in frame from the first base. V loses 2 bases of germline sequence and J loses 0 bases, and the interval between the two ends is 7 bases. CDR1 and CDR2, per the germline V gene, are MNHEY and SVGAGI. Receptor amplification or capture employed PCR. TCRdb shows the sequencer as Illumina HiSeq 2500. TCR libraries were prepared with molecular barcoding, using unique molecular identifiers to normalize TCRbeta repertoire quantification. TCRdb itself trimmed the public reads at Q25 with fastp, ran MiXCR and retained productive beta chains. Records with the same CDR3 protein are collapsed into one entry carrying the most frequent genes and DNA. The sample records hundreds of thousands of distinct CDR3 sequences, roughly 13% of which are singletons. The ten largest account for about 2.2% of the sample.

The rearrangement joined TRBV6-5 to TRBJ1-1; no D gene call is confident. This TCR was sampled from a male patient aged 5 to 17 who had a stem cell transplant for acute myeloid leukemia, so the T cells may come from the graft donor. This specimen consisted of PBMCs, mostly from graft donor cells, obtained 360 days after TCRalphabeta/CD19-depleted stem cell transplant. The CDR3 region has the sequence CASSYRLLNTEAFF. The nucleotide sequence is TGTGCCAGCAGTTACAGACTTTTGAACACTGAAGCTTTCTTT.